The 23 T cell receptor beta chains in this list originate from one sample, sequenced in a study of shared clonotypes between healthy human individuals. Libraries were prepared by immunoSEQ multiplex PCR; TCRdb keeps only in-frame clonotypes and omits some of them. In the table there are about 2 million clones, 85% to 95% of which are singletons. The naive CD8 subset, CD45RO-negative cells positively selected for CCR7, excluded terminally differentiated effector memory CD45RA+ cells. The sample comprised naive CD8+ T cells sorted from blood. These receptor sequences come from a young man in good health.

The chain combines TRBV6-1 with TRBJ1-2, with 9 bases identical to TRBD1. Losses at the gene ends were 6 bases for V and 3 bases for J; bases not matched to a gene: 5. There are 14 residues in the CDR3. Germline values: CDR1 MNHNS, CDR2 SASEGT. CDR3 sequence (DNA): TGTGCCAGCAGCTGGACAGGGGCTGACTATGGCTACACCTTC. It codes for CASSWTGADYGYTF.

The chain combines TRBV10-2 with TRBJ2-1; TRBD1 matches at 7 bases. V lost 4 bases and J lost 8; bases outside the gene matches: 11. The germline gives CDR1 WSHSY, CDR2 SAAADI. The CDR3 spans 15 residues. CDR3 amino acids: CASSVPEFTGDEQFF. CDR3 in DNA: TGCGCCAGCAGTGTGCCGGAATTTACAGGGGATGAGCAGTTCTTC.

A note on this clone: This sample includes further DNA sequences coding for the same CDR3. The rearrangement joins TRBV7-3 to TRBJ2-7, with 9 bases identical to TRBD1. Looked up from germline, CDR1 is SGHTA and CDR2 is FQGTGA. The CDR3 loop spans 13 amino acids. Trimming at V came to 3 bases and at J to 5 bases, leaving 2 bases not matched to a gene. CDR3 sequence: CASSLDRGHEQYF. Written as DNA, the CDR3 is TGTGCCAGCAGCTTGGACAGGGGTCACGAGCAGTACTTC.

The chain carries TRBV13 and TRBJ2-1, with 11 bases that match TRBD2. The CDR3 sequence is 18 residues long. The germline V gene encodes CDR1 PRHDT and CDR2 FYEKMQ (reference sequence). V dropped 2 bases and J dropped 7; count of bases not matched to a gene: 13. The CDR3 loop reads CASSLLIGTSGRVNEQFF. The CDR3, as DNA: TGTGCCAGCAGCTTACTAATTGGCACTAGCGGGAGAGTAAATGAGCAGTTCTTC.

This clone was counted once. Its ends do not fully match the called genes, so a read error is possible. This chain uses TRBV6-1 with TRBJ2-5, with 8 bases fitting TRBD2. This CDR3 has 15 amino acids. Germline CDR1 MNHNS, CDR2 SASEGT. CDR3 in amino acids: CASSEAGAVQETQYF. CDR3 sequence (DNA): TGTGCCAGCAGCGAAGCGGGGGCCGTCCAAGAGACCCAGTACTTC.

The V call is TRBV25-1, the J call TRBJ1-2; 8 bases are shared with TRBD1. Germline V CDR1 and CDR2: MGHDK, SYGVNS. The CDR3 has 17 residues. V was pared by 2 bases and J by 7 bases, with 15 bases of the junction left unmatched. CDR3 sequence (DNA): TGTGCCAGCAGTGAAAACGAACGAGACAGGGGCGGGCGTGGCTACACCTTC. Protein product: CASSENERDRGGRGYTF.

This chain links TRBV21-1 with TRBJ2-3; TRBD2 is the table's D call and was not checked against the DNA. TRBV21-1 is a known pseudogene. The CDR3 length is 14 residues. CDR3 in DNA: TGTGCCAGCCCCAATGGGAGGGCTACAGATACGCAGTATTTT. It translates to CASPNGRATDTQYF.

CDR3 region: CASSLVSKSYEQYF. CDR3 DNA: TGTGCCAGCAGCTTGGTGAGCAAGTCCTACGAGCAGTACTTC. This chain connects TRBV5-6 to TRBJ2-7, with D hard to call. The germline CDR1 and CDR2 sequences are SGHDT and YYEEEE. Trimming stripped 0 bases from V and 1 base from J, with 8 bases between. CDR3 length: 14 residues.

The chain recombines TRBV21-1 with TRBJ2-7; TRBD1 is the table's D call and was not checked against the DNA. TRBV21-1 is recorded as a pseudogene. The CDR3 loop spans 13 amino acids. In nucleotides, the CDR3 is TGTGCCACCGTGGACAGGGGCTCCTACGAGCAGTACTTC. Encoded protein: CATVDRGSYEQYF.

The V gene is TRBV9, the J gene TRBJ1-4, with no clear D. This CDR3 has 14 residues. Germline CDR1 SGDLS, CDR2 YYNGEE. The V gene lost 4 bases and the J gene lost 3 bases, with 10 bases spanning the gap. CDR3 sequence: CASSPATSNEKLFF. CDR3 bases: TGTGCCAGCAGCCCAGCCACCTCTAATGAAAAACTGTTTTTT.

With regard to this clone: Other DNA sequences in this specimen translate into the identical CDR3. The genes are TRBV4-1 and TRBJ1-3, with D uncertain. The CDR3 extends over 14 amino acids. With 1 base removed from V and 2 bases from J, the gap between germline ends came to 6 bases. Germline assignment: CDR1 MGHRA and CDR2 YSYEKL. The CDR3 loop reads CASSQGGTGNTIYF. The CDR3 DNA reads as TGCGCCAGCAGCCAAGGGGGAACTGGAAACACCATATATTTT.

As regards this clone: Other DNA sequences in this sample translate to the same CDR3. This rearrangement joins TRBV18 to TRBJ2-7; D call uncertain. Trimming shortened V by 2 bases and J by 1 base, and 6 bases separated the two germline ends. The germline V gene encodes CDR1 KGHSH and CDR2 LQKENI. This CDR3 comprises 13 residues. CDR3 sequence reads: CASSPGHSYEQYF. DNA of the CDR3: TGTGCCAGCTCACCAGGTCATTCCTACGAGCAGTACTTC.

This rearrangement joins TRBV6-1 to TRBJ1-5, with TRBD1 as a possible D gene (5 bases). CDR1 MNHNS and CDR2 SASEGT come from the germline V gene. The V and J ends lost 5 bases and 7 bases respectively, with 15 bases between them. CDR3 length equals 14 residues. Written as DNA, the CDR3 is TGTGCCAGCAGTAAAGTCCAGGGTGGGCAGCCCCAGCATTTT. It translates to CASSKVQGGQPQHF.

The V call is TRBV4-3, the J call TRBJ2-7; no firm D call. Per the germline V gene, CDR1 is LGHNA and CDR2 is YSLEER. V was cut by 1 base and J by 7 bases, with 26 bases left in between. CDR3 size: 18 residues. In DNA, the CDR3 is TGCGCCAGCAGCCAAGGGTCCCTACGAAGCGATACATTGGGGGAGCAGTACTTC. Translation gives CASSQGSLRSDTLGEQYF.

The chain links TRBV7-9 to TRBJ2-7; D possibly corresponds to TRBD2 (6 bases). Germline CDR1 SEHNR, CDR2 FQNEAQ (reference sequence). The CDR3 length is 14 residues. Between the trimmed V and J ends, which lost 5 bases and 2 bases, there was a span of 13 bases. For the CDR3, the DNA is TGTGCCAGCAGCGGGGAGGACGGGGCCTACGAGCAGTACTTC. Translated: CASSGEDGAYEQYF. The full variable domain, completed using reference TRBV7-9 and TRBJ2-7, is DTGVSQNPRHKITKRGQNVTFRCDPISEHNRLYWYRQTLGQGPEFLTYFQNEAQLEKSRLLSDRFSAERPKGSFSTLEIQRTEQGDSAMYLCASSGEDGAYEQYFGPGTRLTVT.

The rearrangement joins TRBV7-8 to TRBJ2-2; D is uncertain. V was cut by 2 bases and J by 4 bases, with 11 bases left in between. Germline V gives CDR1 SGHVS, CDR2 FQNEAQ. CDR3 length equals 15 residues. CDR3 coding DNA: TGTGCCAGCAGCTTAATCCTAAGAACCACCGGGGAGCTGTTTTTT. Its translation: CASSLILRTTGELFF.

This chain links TRBV11-2 with TRBJ2-7; D gene uncertain. Trimming left V 0 bases short and J 4 bases short, with 7 bases between. Germline V CDR1 and CDR2: SGHAT, FQNNGV. This CDR3 contains 13 residues. This chain's CDR3 is CASSLEQRYEQYF. CDR3 in DNA: TGTGCCAGCAGCTTAGAACAGAGATACGAGCAGTACTTC. Using reference TRBV11-2 and TRBJ2-7 for the parts outside the CDR3, the full variable domain is EAGVAQSPRYKIIEKRQSVAFWCNPISGHATLYWYQQILGQGPKLLIQFQNNGVVDDSQLPKDRFSAERLKGVDSTLKIQPAKLEDSAVYLCASSLEQRYEQYFGPGTRLTVT.

V usage is TRBV19 and J usage is TRBJ2-1, with D perhaps matching TRBD1 (5 bases). Germline CDR1 reads LNHDA; CDR2 reads SQIVND (reference sequence). V was pared by 7 bases and J by 4 bases, with 11 bases between. CDR3 size: 13 residues. In nucleotides, the CDR3 is TGTGCCAGTACCCCAGACAGTTACAATGAGCAGTTCTTC. Its protein product is CASTPDSYNEQFF.

The rearrangement uses TRBV27 and TRBJ2-3; possibly TRBD1 or TRBD2 for D (5 bases each). Per germline, CDR1 MNHEY and CDR2 SMNVEV (reference sequence). V dropped 6 bases and J dropped 3 bases, with 31 bases sitting between them. This CDR3 spans 20 amino acids. The CDR3, as DNA: TGTGCCAGCAGCGGGGTGAGGGGAGTGTCGACAGCGAGCGAAACAGATACGCAGTATTTT. This translates into CASSGVRGVSTASETDTQYF.

The chain uses TRBV27 and TRBJ2-7; no definite D call. Looked up from germline, CDR1 is MNHEY and CDR2 is SMNVEV (reference sequence). The ends were cut back, 2 bases at V and 6 bases at J, with 14 bases in the middle. The CDR3 has 14 residues. The CDR3 DNA follows: TGTGCCAGCAGTTTAGAAGGGTCTCCACTCGAGCAGTACTTC. Translating it yields CASSLEGSPLEQYF.

This clone was recorded once. The chain couples TRBV9 to TRBJ2-7, with a possible D match to TRBD2 (6 bases). Germline V gene data show CDR1 as SGDLS and CDR2 as YYNGEE. CDR3 length equals 16 residues. Trimming took off 0 bases at V and 2 bases at J, with 15 bases between the two ends. In nucleotides, the CDR3 is TGTGCCAGCAGCGTAGGCGGCGGGGTAACTACCTACGAGCAGTACTTC. Amino acids: CASSVGGGVTTYEQYF.

The J gene is TRBJ1-5, the V gene TRBV2; D might be TRBD1 (6 bases). This CDR3 is 14 amino acids long. The ends were cut back, 7 bases at V and 1 base at J, with 11 bases in the middle. Germline CDR1 and CDR2: SNHLY and FYNNEI. The DNA for the CDR3 is TGTGCCAGCACAGAAGGGGGGAGCAATCAGCCCCAGCATTTT. It specifies CASTEGGSNQPQHF.

V is TRBV12-5 and J is TRBJ2-2, with D perhaps TRBD2 (5 bases). This CDR3 has 13 amino acids. V was cut by 6 bases and J by 3 bases, with 8 bases left in between. CDR1 is LGHNT and CDR2 is FRNRAP in the germline V gene. The CDR3 coding sequence is TGTGCTAGTGGGGCGGACTACACCGGGGAGCTGTTTTTT. The encoded protein is CASGADYTGELFF.